The T cell receptor (beta chain) under discussion was sequenced for a study of CD8 T cells in Susac syndrome (dated by TCRdb to the late 2010s). Regarding the complete study: Among the Susac syndrome patients who were sequenced, clinically active disease was present in about six and clinical remission was observed in roughly eight. Clonality of the CD8+ T cell repertoire was compared between about a dozen healthy donors, about 14 Susac syndrome patients and about 15 multiple sclerosis patients. The study used repertoire sequencing to test whether antigen drove CD8+ T cell activation and differentiation in Susac syndrome. At blood withdrawal, Susac syndrome patients were therapy-naive, treated with corticosteroids (with IVIg additionally given to some), or treated with IVIg alone.

RNA was extracted with the RNeasy kit and roughly 0.45 to 1 ug was reverse transcribed using random hexamers. The immunoSEQ multiplex PCR assay, covering 54 Vbeta and 13 Jbeta segments, was used to amplify TCR beta CDR3 regions. Bias from PCR amplification was corrected by using a synthetic template baseline for primer optimization and for computational correction. On the study's bioinformatics: Reads were annotated to V, D and J genes according to IMGT and were analyzed with immunoSEQ Analyzer, with only productive sequences retained. Clonality was computed as one minus Shannon entropy normalized by log2 of the number of productive unique sequences. For each patient and control, public and private clones were evaluated among the 100 most prevalent clones. Clones were defined as Susac-specific when absent from the healthy and MS cohorts, from fewer than 1,300 published viral clones and from other ImmuneACCESS disease sequences. Using fastp trimming at Q25 and MiXCR clonotype assembly, TCRdb reanalyzed the public sequencing data and kept in-frame beta chains. Every CDR3 protein is listed once, alongside the most common genes and DNA of its rows. TCRdb's processing, not the study's, gives the V and J calls here. The sample contains approximately 74,000 distinct CDR3 sequences, about 93% of them found a single time. Of the sample, under 1% is held by the ten largest clones.

What the work shows at the level of the full study, not this receptor alone: Clonal expansion was observed in Susac syndrome CD8+ repertoires, with the highest expansion in CD8+ TEMRA cells and greater expansion in clinically active than in remitting patients. Sixteen Susac-specific public clones were identified in the total CD8+ repertoire, and five or six Susac-specific public clones were identified in the CD8+ TEMRA repertoire. The number of individuals in the TCR sequencing and HLA analysis was acknowledged as relatively small.

Peripheral blood CD8+ and CD4+ T cells from healthy donors, Susac syndrome patients and multiple sclerosis patients were profiled by high-throughput TCR beta sequencing. Susac syndrome patients met recently defined diagnostic criteria for definite or probable disease. Bulk CD8+ and CD4+ T cells were purified by magnetic negative isolation, whereas CD8+ TEMRA cells were enriched by FACS. Blood was drawn into EDTA tubes, processed within 24 hours, and PBMCs were isolated by density gradient centrifugation. PBMCs intended for TCR sequencing were cryopreserved in liquid nitrogen and were subsequently thawed in a 37 degrees C water bath. Purity of sorted or isolated CD4+, CD8+ and CD8+ TEMRA cells was at least 90%. V and J lose 3 bases and 8 bases, and a span of 17 bases separates them. The germline V gene specifies MDHEN as CDR1 and SYDVKM as CDR2. The CDR3 runs 14 amino acids, cysteine and phenylalanine included. Only CDR3 DNA is held: 42 bases, read in frame from base 1.

As for this clonotype: Its antigen remains unidentified. No per-base quality is available; no much larger clone lies one base away.

The receptor chain draws on TRBV28 and TRBJ2-7; no D gene can be assigned with confidence. The sample consisted of CD8+ T cells from PBMCs. This TCR derives from a human donor with Susac syndrome. The CDR3 corresponds to CASSFTPDAVQQYF. In nucleotide form, the sequence is TGTGCCAGCAGTTTTACCCCCGATGCGGTTCAGCAGTACTTC.